These 6 T cell receptor beta chains were all obtained from the same sample, sequenced in a study of cytomegalovirus exposure and HLA in healthy donors. The PCR contained 60 Vbeta and 13 Jbeta primers. Produced via immunoSEQ multiplex PCR; TCRdb's table is partial and in-frame only. In all, the sample yields approximately 50,000 clones. Sequenced material: PBMCs. The receptors shown here come from a young man in good health and CMV-seropositive.

This chain connects TRBV19 to TRBJ1-2, with a possible D match to TRBD1 (6 bases). CDR1 LNHDA and CDR2 SQIVND come from the germline V gene (reference sequence). V dropped 4 bases and J dropped 8 bases, with 17 bases sitting between them. This CDR3 region has 14 residues. The CDR3 DNA reads TGTGCCAGTAGTACCCCTATGGGGGCGAGGGGCTACACCTTC. It specifies CASSTPMGARGYTF.

V gene TRBV19 combines with J gene TRBJ1-2; D not certain. Deletions cut 3 bases from V and 6 bases from J, with 8 bases between. Germline CDR1 LNHDA, CDR2 SQIVND (reference sequence). The CDR3 length is 12 residues. In DNA form, the CDR3 reads TGTGCCAGTAGTATCGGTGAGAATGGCTACACCTTC. Encoded protein: CASSIGENGYTF.

The genes are TRBV5-1 and TRBJ1-1; possible D gene TRBD1, 6 bases. The germline V gene encodes CDR1 SGHRS and CDR2 YFSETQ. Trimming stripped 2 bases from V and 4 bases from J, with 12 bases between. The CDR3 loop spans 14 amino acids. The CDR3 bases are TGCGCCAGCAGCTTTCGGGACATTACCACTGAAGCTTTCTTT. The encoded protein is CASSFRDITTEAFF.

V and J are TRBV27 and TRBJ1-1, with 11 positions matching TRBD1. Trimming at V came to 4 bases and at J to 1 base, leaving 8 bases not matched to a gene. Germline-derived CDR1 and CDR2 are MNHEY and SMNVEV (reference sequence). The CDR3 runs 17 residues. The CDR3 reads CASSYGGTGGKNTEAFF. Written as DNA, the CDR3 is TGTGCCAGCAGTTATGGAGGGACAGGGGGTAAGAACACTGAAGCTTTCTTT.

J is TRBJ1-2 and V is TRBV5-4; 8 positions match TRBD1. J lost 4 bases, V lost 5 bases, and 1 base had no gene match. The germline V gene has CDR1 SGHNT and CDR2 YYREEE (reference sequence). The CDR3 loop spans 12 amino acids. CDR3 sequence: CASSQGAYGYTF. The CDR3 DNA sequence: TGTGCCAGCAGTCAGGGGGCCTATGGCTACACCTTC.

V is TRBV5-3 and J is TRBJ2-7, with 7 positions matching TRBD2. TRBV5-3 is known as an ORF, though its function is uncertain. The J segment lost 3 bases and the V segment lost 1 base, leaving 13 bases of the junction unmatched. The CDR3 sequence is 17 residues long. CDR3 sequence (DNA): TGTGCCAGAAGCTTGAGGTGTAGAGGGAGGGTCCACTACGAGCAGTACTTC. Encoded protein: CARSLRCRGRVHYEQYF.